This TCR beta chain was sequenced for a study of blood T cell repertoires in COVID-19. Sequencing used immunoSEQ multiplex PCR; TCRdb keeps in-frame clones, though not all of them. This table holds more than 200,000 clones, roughly 91% found once. Germline V gives CDR1 SGHNT, CDR2 YENEEA. There are 15 residues in the CDR3. V lost 5 bases to trimming and J lost 2 bases, with 15 bases between them. This clonotype was obtained from a woman aged 25 to 39 who had recovered from COVID-19. V usage is TRBV11-3 and J usage is TRBJ2-5; possibly TRBD2 for D (5 bases). Sequencing was performed on PBMCs or T cells enriched from blood (not recorded which). This CDR3 is CASSPTTVRQETQYF. Here the CDR3 DNA reads TGTGCCAGCAGCCCGACTACTGTAAGACAAGAGACCCAGTACTTC.